The T cell receptor beta chain under discussion was sequenced for a study of blood T cell repertoires in COVID-19. Study details: COVID-19 samples from acute and convalescent phases originated in the United States, Italy and Spain. Nucleic acid was either cDNA or gDNA, and it came from T cells, B-cell-depleted T cells, or PBMCs.

Study processing details: Nucleated cell counts were estimated from reference gene primer amplification. The repertoire was sequenced with immunoSEQ multiplex PCR; TCRdb's copy has only in-frame clones and lacks some. V, J and clone size were drawn from that table, and D and trimming were deduced from the DNA. The data contain a few hundred thousand clones, 83% of them seen just once; the ten biggest clones take up 1.2%. The germline gives CDR1 SEHNR, CDR2 FQNEAQ (reference sequence). Between the trimmed V and J ends, which lost 3 bases and 1 base, there was a span of 12 bases. The CDR3 consists of 15 residues.

Input material: peripheral blood. The chain combines TRBV7-9 with TRBJ2-5; the D gene is possibly TRBD1 (6 bases). This TCR was recovered from a woman between 45 and 60 years old with acute or convalescent COVID-19. CDR3 protein: CASSFGGTGQETQYF. DNA of the CDR3: TGTGCCAGCAGCTTTGGGGGCACTGGCCAAGAGACCCAGTACTTC.